These 19 T cell receptor beta chains were sequenced from one sample in a study of CD8+CD57+ T cells in acquired aplastic anemia. Genomic DNA constituted the template upon which TCR beta VDJ and CDR3 profiling was performed. TCRdb passed the reads through MiXCR, listing each CDR3 protein once. Of hundreds of thousands of distinct CDR3 sequences listed, less than 85% are singletons. Those patients picked for sequencing had displayed CD8+CD57+ cell expansion on flow cytometry. Sequencing used sorted CD4+, CD8+, or CD8+CD57+ T cells (not recorded which) from PBMCs. These receptors were collected from a human donor with aplastic anemia.

To note about this clonotype: The junction does not match germline at one end; this may be a read error. The chain carries TRBV3-1 and TRBJ2-4; D gene unclear. CDR3 length: 12 amino acids. Germline CDR1 is LGHDT and CDR2 is YNNKEL (reference sequence). The CDR3 DNA reads TGTGCCAGCAGCCATAGGCCCAAGATGCTGTACTTT. It is translated as CASSHRPKMLYF.

Concerning this clonotype itself: The germline gene is not matched at one end of the junction; a read error may be the cause. The rearrangement links TRBV7-9 to TRBJ2-1; perhaps TRBD2 as D (6 bases). Germline assignment: CDR1 SEHNR and CDR2 FQNEAQ (reference sequence). The CDR3 sequence is 13 residues long. Here the CDR3 DNA reads TGTGCCAGCAGCGATGGGGGGATCGAGGAGAAGTTTTTC. It specifies CASSDGGIEEKFF.

The chain employs TRBV15 and TRBJ2-7; 11 bases agree with TRBD2. CDR1 is LNHNV and CDR2 is YYDKDF in the germline V gene (reference sequence). The CDR3 extends over 14 amino acids. V lost 4 bases, J lost 4 bases, and 3 bases stayed unmatched. The CDR3 sequence is CATSIAGGRYEQYV. The DNA of the CDR3 is TGTGCCACCAGCATAGCGGGAGGGCGTTACGAGCAGTACGTC.

The CDR3 sequence: CASSPRTVNYGYTF. The CDR3 DNA is TGTGCCAGCAGCCCTAGGACGGTTAACTATGGCTACACCTTC. The chain couples TRBV7-9 to TRBJ1-2, with D unclear. The germline V gene encodes CDR1 SEHNR and CDR2 FQNEAQ (reference sequence). The CDR3 is 14 residues long. V lost 5 bases to trimming and J lost 1 base, with 11 bases between them.

The chain recombines TRBV24-1 with TRBJ1-4; D not resolved. The CDR3 has 17 amino acids. V dropped 4 bases and J dropped 14 bases, with 28 bases sitting between them. Germline V gene lookup returns CDR1 KGHDR and CDR2 SFDVKD. This chain's CDR3 is CATSESSGEQINEYLFF. CDR3 nucleotide sequence: TGTGCCACCAGTGAGTCTTCAGGAGAACAAATTAATGAATACCTGTTTTTT.

V usage is TRBV7-3 and J usage is TRBJ2-1, with TRBD1 as a possible D gene (6 bases). The V and J ends lost 3 bases and 13 bases respectively, with 25 bases between them. In germline, CDR1 is SGHTA, CDR2 FQGTGA. This CDR3 region has 16 residues. CDR3 nucleotide sequence: TGTGCCAGCAGCTTTCAAAGGAGCAGGGGTAGCGCTTTCCAGTTCTTC. It yields the protein CASSFQRSRGSAFQFF. Supplemented by reference TRBV7-3 and TRBJ2-1, the full variable domain reads GAGVSQTPSNKVTEKGKYVELRCDPISGHTALYWYRQSLGQGPEFLIYFQGTGAADDSGLPNDRFFAVRPEGSVSTLKIQRTERGDSAVYLCASSFQRSRGSAFQFFGPGTRLTVL.

This clonotype was picked up one time. The V gene is TRBV7-6, the J gene TRBJ1-6; maybe TRBD1 (6 bases). CDR3 length equals 16 residues. V was clipped by 2 bases and J by 5 bases, with 13 bases between them. CDR1 is SGHVS, CDR2 FNYEAQ, per germline. CDR3 residues: CASSLSGEVHNSPLHF. The DNA for the CDR3 is TGTGCCAGCAGCTTATCAGGGGAGGTTCATAATTCACCCCTCCACTTT.

The chain couples TRBV5-6 to TRBJ1-6, with no clear D. The ends were cut back, 0 bases at V and 7 bases at J, with 11 bases in the middle. The length of the CDR3 is 15 residues. Germline V gene sequence: CDR1 SGHDT, CDR2 YYEEEE. CDR3 amino acids: CASSLGEGGNSPLHF. The CDR3 nucleotides read TGTGCCAGCAGCTTGGGGGAGGGCGGCAATTCACCCCTCCACTTT. Variable domain in full (rest from reference TRBV5-6 and TRBJ1-6): DAGVTQSPTHLIKTRGQQVTLRCSPKSGHDTVSWYQQALGQGPQFIFQYYEEEERQRGNFPDRFSGHQFPNYSSELNVNALLLGDSALYLCASSLGEGGNSPLHFGNGTRLTVT.

This sequence joins TRBV5-4 and TRBJ2-3; TRBD2 is a possible D gene (6 bases). Trimming stripped 4 bases from V and 4 bases from J, with 13 bases between. Germline assignment: CDR1 SGHNT and CDR2 YYREEE (reference sequence). The CDR3 contains 14 residues. CDR3 DNA sequence: TGTGCCAGCAGCGTTAGTAGCGGTTCAGATACGCAGTATTTT. Protein product: CASSVSSGSDTQYF.

The chain combines TRBV9 with TRBJ2-3, with 7 bases identical to TRBD1. Trimming removed 7 bases from V and 7 bases from J; junction bases left unmatched: 9. The germline V gene encodes CDR1 SGDLS and CDR2 YYNGEE. The CDR3 is made up of 13 amino acids. CDR3 protein: CASGVGGANTQYF. The CDR3 DNA is TGTGCCAGCGGGGTAGGGGGCGCTAATACGCAGTATTTT.

This clonotype was counted once. The chain carries TRBV2 and TRBJ2-5; D perhaps matches TRBD1 (5 bases). From germline, CDR1 is SNHLY and CDR2 FYNNEI. This CDR3 is built from 10 residues. This CDR3 reads CAMGRETQYF. The CDR3, as DNA: TGTGCAATGGGGCGAGAGACCCAGTACTTC.

The rearrangement uses TRBV7-8 and TRBJ1-6, with D perhaps matching TRBD1 (5 bases). V lost 0 bases, J lost 19 bases, and 19 bases lay in between. Looked up from germline, CDR1 is SGHVS and CDR2 is FQNEAQ. This CDR3 contains 14 residues. The CDR3 DNA reads as TGTGCCAGCAGCTTAGCGGGGGGTCACGCTACGCAGCACTTT. Its protein is CASSLAGGHATQHF. The variable domain in full, with the rest retrieved from reference TRBV7-8 and TRBJ1-6, is GAGVSQSPRYKVAKRGQDVALRCDPISGHVSLFWYQQALGQGPEFLTYFQNEAQLDKSGLPSDRFFAERPEGSVSTLKIQRTQQEDSAVYLCASSLAGGHATQHFGNGTRLTVT.

About this clonotype itself: Germline is not matched at one junction end, which may reflect a read error. This chain connects TRBV7-9 to TRBJ2-5; 8 positions agree with TRBD2. Germline-derived CDR1 and CDR2 are SEHNR and FQNEAQ (reference sequence). The CDR3 sequence is 14 residues long. CDR3: CASSLQRERGSDDF. The CDR3 DNA is TGTGCCAGCAGCTTACAAAGAGAGCGGGGGAGCGATGACTTC.

The rearrangement joins TRBV24-1 to TRBJ2-1; D ambiguous. The CDR3 loop spans 15 amino acids. CDR1 and CDR2 from the germline V gene are KGHDR and SFDVKD. Deletions cut 4 bases from V and 1 base from J, with 10 bases between. DNA of the CDR3: TGTGCCACCAGTGAGATGGGTTCGTCCTACAATGAGCAGTTCTTC. It specifies CATSEMGSSYNEQFF.

The chain couples TRBV5-5 to TRBJ2-7, with TRBD1 matching 10 bases. V dropped 4 bases and J dropped 2; count of bases not matched to a gene: 6. Germline values: CDR1 SGHKS, CDR2 YYEKEE (reference sequence). The CDR3 consists of 15 residues. The CDR3 DNA reads as TGTGCCAGCAGCCCGAGACAGGGGGCGGCCTACGAGCAGTACTTC. It specifies CASSPRQGAAYEQYF.

The CDR3 DNA is TGTGCCACCAGCAGACTGGGGACAGGGGGCTCTCAGCCCCAGCATTTT. This encodes CATSRLGTGGSQPQHF. J is TRBJ1-5 and V is TRBV15; 12 bases match TRBD1. In germline, CDR1 is LNHNV, CDR2 YYDKDF (reference sequence). V was clipped by 2 bases and J by 6 bases; unmatched bases: 5. This CDR3 spans 16 amino acids.

V usage is TRBV24-1 and J usage is TRBJ1-2, with D possibly being TRBD1 (6 bases). V was cut by 11 bases and J by 0 bases, with 9 bases left in between. The CDR3 length is 12 residues. CDR1 is KGHDR, CDR2 SFDVKD, per germline. CDR3 loop: CARQVANYGYTF. DNA for the CDR3: TGTGCCAGACAGGTAGCTAACTATGGCTACACCTTC.

This chain joins TRBV9 and TRBJ2-7, with TRBD1 as a possible D gene (6 bases). Germline CDR1 and CDR2: SGDLS and YYNGEE. The CDR3 runs 18 residues. V lost 4 bases and J 1 base, leaving 24 bases between the germline ends. CDR3 sequence (DNA): TGTGCCAGCAGCTTAGGGCCAGCCCGGACAGCCCTTTCCTACGAGCAGTACGTC. It translates to CASSLGPARTALSYEQYV.

This sequence joins TRBV7-9 and TRBJ2-3, with 7 nucleotides matching TRBD2. From germline, CDR1 is SEHNR and CDR2 FQNEAQ (reference sequence). The CDR3 extends over 14 amino acids. The trim removed 7 bases at V and 8 bases at J, leaving 12 bases unmatched. The chain's CDR3 is CASTLGRGPATQYF. CDR3 nucleotides: TGTGCCAGCACCCTAGGGAGGGGCCCCGCTACGCAGTATTTT.